Presented here are 19 T cell receptor beta chains from one specimen sequenced in a study of blood T cell repertoires in COVID-19. This table comes from immunoSEQ multiplex PCR, and its TCRdb copy is limited to in-frame clones, with some not included. Of under 400,000 clones in the sample, around 87% were seen once. The source material was peripheral blood. The source of these receptors is a woman under 40 with COVID-19, enrolled during active disease.

The gene calls are TRBV4-1 and TRBJ2-1, with 7 bases lining up with TRBD2. Germline CDR1 reads MGHRA; CDR2 reads YSYEKL. This CDR3 has 16 amino acids. V was pared by 4 bases and J by 4 bases, with 10 bases of the junction left unmatched. CDR3 DNA: TGCGCCAGCAGCCGTCCCGGACTAGAGAAATACAATGAGCAGTTCTTC. This codes for CASSRPGLEKYNEQFF.

The DNA for the CDR3 is TGTGCCAGCAGCGGGGGACTTCTCTCCTACAATGAGCAGTTCTTC. The encoded protein is CASSGGLLSYNEQFF. The V gene is TRBV9, the J gene TRBJ2-1; tentatively, D is TRBD2 (6 bases). The V and J ends lost 3 bases and 0 bases respectively, with 10 bases between them. Germline-derived CDR1 and CDR2 are SGDLS and YYNGEE. The CDR3 consists of 15 residues.

The chain joins TRBV29-1 to TRBJ1-5; TRBD1 matches 9 bases. Looked up from germline, CDR1 is SQVTM and CDR2 is ANQGSEA. Trimming at V came to 5 bases and at J to 3 bases, leaving 5 bases not matched to a gene. The CDR3 consists of 14 residues. The CDR3, as DNA: TGCAGCGTTCAGGACAGGGGATCCAATCAGCCCCAGCATTTT. This translates into CSVQDRGSNQPQHF.

The chain uses TRBV2 and TRBJ2-1, with a possible D match to TRBD1 (6 bases). CDR3 size: 15 residues. CDR1 and CDR2 (germline): SNHLY, FYNNEI. V gave up 0 bases and J gave up 1 base, with 7 bases separating them. Here the CDR3 reads CASSEATGSYNEQFF. CDR3 nucleotide sequence: TGTGCCAGCAGTGAAGCTACAGGGTCCTACAATGAGCAGTTCTTC.

This chain uses TRBV27 with TRBJ2-1, with TRBD2 matching over 9 bases. In germline, CDR1 is MNHEY, CDR2 SMNVEV (reference sequence). V dropped 2 bases and J dropped 0; count of bases not matched to a gene: 11. The CDR3 runs to 19 residues. Here the CDR3 DNA reads TGTGCCAGCAGTTTAAGGGGAGCGGGAGGTTTGAGCTCCTACAATGAGCAGTTCTTC. Translated: CASSLRGAGGLSSYNEQFF.

The genes are TRBV19 and TRBJ1-4, with 9 bases identical to TRBD1. With V trimmed by 5 bases and J by 11 bases, 12 bases remained unmatched. The CDR3 sequence is 15 residues long. Germline loops: CDR1 LNHDA, CDR2 SQIVND (reference sequence). The CDR3 loop is CASSSGQGGLEKLFF. CDR3 in DNA: TGTGCCAGTAGTTCGGGACAGGGTGGACTAGAGAAACTGTTTTTT.

This clone was observed a handful of times. The V and J genes are TRBV5-1 and TRBJ2-7; 8 nucleotides match TRBD2. The CDR3 totals 13 residues. The trim removed 4 bases at V and 6 bases at J, leaving 6 bases unmatched. Germline CDR1 and CDR2: SGHRS and YFSETQ. CDR3 amino acids: CASSLLAGGEQYF. The CDR3 coding sequence is TGCGCCAGCAGCCTCCTCGCGGGAGGCGAGCAGTACTTC.

The chain uses TRBV2 and TRBJ2-4; TRBD2 aligns across 11 bases. The CDR3 covers 14 residues. The germline gives CDR1 SNHLY, CDR2 FYNNEI. The ends lost 8 bases at V and 6 bases at J; junction bases unmatched: 6. This CDR3 reads CASSPGLAVNIQYF. CDR3 bases: TGTGCCAGCTCACCGGGACTAGCGGTAAACATTCAGTACTTC.

V and J are TRBV19 and TRBJ1-4; D unclear. Per germline, CDR1 LNHDA and CDR2 SQIVND (reference sequence). The CDR3 sequence is 16 residues long. V lost 3 bases to trimming and J lost 0 bases, with 11 bases between them. The CDR3: CASSIRQAATNEKLFF. CDR3 bases: TGTGCCAGTAGTATCCGTCAGGCTGCAACTAATGAAAAACTGTTTTTT.

This chain links TRBV5-1 with TRBJ2-5; D gene uncertain. The V gene's germline CDR1 is SGHRS and CDR2 YFSETQ. V lost 4 bases and J 5 bases, leaving 6 bases between the germline ends. The CDR3 sequence is 11 residues long. CDR3 nucleotides: TGCGCCAGCAGCAAAGCGGAGACCCAGTACTTC. Its translation is CASSKAETQYF.

The chain is built from TRBV5-5 and TRBJ2-5; a possible D gene is TRBD2 (6 bases). Germline-derived CDR1 and CDR2 are SGHKS and YYEKEE (reference sequence). V was trimmed by 0 bases and J by 1 base, leaving 10 bases between them. The CDR3 loop spans 15 amino acids. The CDR3 spells CASSLVGGLQETQYF. CDR3 bases: TGTGCCAGCAGCTTGGTTGGGGGACTCCAAGAGACCCAGTACTTC.

The rearrangement joins TRBV12-5 to TRBJ2-1; 8 bases match TRBD1. The V gene's germline CDR1 is LGHNT and CDR2 FRNRAP. This CDR3 region has 15 residues. The V segment lost 1 base and the J segment 5 bases; nucleotides outside the gene matches: 4. The CDR3 is CASGLGQGANNEQFF. CDR3 DNA: TGTGCTAGTGGTTTGGGTCAGGGGGCAAACAATGAGCAGTTCTTC.

This chain links TRBV7-2 with TRBJ1-6; tentative D call: TRBD1 (5 bases). V was pared by 0 bases and J by 6 bases, with 12 bases between. The V gene's germline CDR1 is SGHTA and CDR2 FQGNSA. The CDR3 length is 16 residues. The CDR3 sequence is CASSLAGGLLNSPLHF. CDR3 sequence (DNA): TGTGCCAGCAGCTTAGCGGGGGGTCTACTTAATTCACCCCTCCACTTT.

The chain uses TRBV29-1 and TRBJ1-3; no clear D. Germline V CDR1 and CDR2: SQVTM, ANQGSEA. V lost 5 bases and J 2 bases, leaving 10 bases between the germline ends. The CDR3 sequence is 13 residues long. The CDR3: CSVSGMTGNTIYF. The CDR3 DNA reads TGCAGCGTTTCCGGGATGACTGGAAACACCATATATTTT.

This clone has a count of ten or more. The V gene is TRBV14, the J gene TRBJ1-6, with 8 bases that match TRBD1. The CDR3 totals 15 residues. Germline assignment: CDR1 SGHDN and CDR2 FVKESK. With V trimmed by 1 base and J by 10 bases, 6 bases remained unmatched. Here the CDR3 DNA reads TGTGCCAGCAGCCAAGGTCGACAGGGGTACTCACCCCTCCACTTT. Translation gives CASSQGRQGYSPLHF. The full variable domain, in which reference TRBV14 and TRBJ1-6 provide the parts outside the CDR3, is EAGVTQFPSHSVIEKGQTVTLRCDPISGHDNLYWYRRVMGKEIKFLLHFVKESKQDESGMPNNRFLAERTGGTYSTLKVQPAELEDSGVYFCASSQGRQGYSPLHFGNGTRLTVT.

The genes are TRBV10-3 and TRBJ1-2; 10 nucleotides match TRBD1. The CDR3 runs to 14 residues. V gave up 2 bases and J gave up 8 bases; unmatched junction bases: 5. CDR1 is ENHRY and CDR2 is SYGVKD in the germline V gene. The CDR3: CAISERQGAKGYTF. The CDR3 nucleotides read TGTGCCATCAGTGAGAGACAGGGGGCAAAAGGCTACACCTTC.

V usage is TRBV9 and J usage is TRBJ2-7; D call uncertain. Trimming left V 4 bases short and J 6 bases short, with 14 bases between. Per the germline V gene, CDR1 is SGDLS and CDR2 is YYNGEE. The CDR3 runs 13 residues. CDR3 in amino acids: CASSSGANSEQYF. In DNA form, the CDR3 reads TGTGCCAGCAGCTCCGGTGCGAATAGCGAGCAGTACTTC. The full variable domain, in which reference TRBV9 and TRBJ2-7 provide the parts outside the CDR3, is DSGVTQTPKHLITATGQRVTLRCSPRSGDLSVYWYQQSLDQGLQFLIQYYNGEERAKGNILERFSAQQFPDLHSELNLSSLELGDSALYFCASSSGANSEQYFGPGTRLTVT.

The chain employs TRBV13 and TRBJ2-1; 10 bases agree with TRBD2. Germline V CDR1 and CDR2: PRHDT, FYEKMQ (reference sequence). This CDR3 is built from 17 residues. The junction had 11 bases not matched to a gene; V was cut back by 5 bases and J by 4 bases. The CDR3 nucleotides are TGTGCCAGCAGCCCCCGAAGCGGACTAGCGGTGTACAATGAGCAGTTCTTC. Translating gives CASSPRSGLAVYNEQFF.

The chain employs TRBV30 and TRBJ1-4; 8 positions match TRBD1. Per germline, CDR1 GTSNPN and CDR2 SVGIG (reference sequence). Germline trimming cut 3 bases from V and 8 bases from J; bases unmatched to any gene: 8. The CDR3 runs to 14 residues. The CDR3 loop reads CAWSGQGAGEKLFF. The DNA for the CDR3 is TGTGCCTGGAGCGGCCAGGGGGCGGGCGAAAAACTGTTTTTT.